These 11 T cell receptor beta chains were sequenced from one sample in a study of T cells in women clearing cervical HPV infection. Here immunoSEQ multiplex PCR was the method, and the copy in TCRdb shows in-frame clones only, minus some. Its listing shows about 48,000 clones. Sequenced sample: blood buffy coat. These receptors were taken from a woman between 18 and 70 years old with a cervical HPV16 infection that either progressed to CIN3+ or cleared (not recorded which).

For this clone: The observed sequence ends 3 residues before the CDR3 terminus, with the missing tail filled in from the germline J gene. The chain has TRBV5-1 and TRBJ1-1, with D maybe TRBD1 (6 bases). The ends were cut back, 4 bases at V and 4 bases at J, with 11 bases in the middle. Per germline, CDR1 SGHRS and CDR2 YFSETQ. CDR3 size: 13 residues. The sequenced part of the CDR3 DNA is TGCGCCAGCAGCCGGGGGGCGGGCACTGAA. Encoded protein: CASSRGAGTE. From start to end, the CDR3 is CASSRGAGTEAFF.

On this clone itself: The read halts 3 residues ahead of the CDR3 end, with the missing end drawn from the germline J gene. V is TRBV28 and J is TRBJ2-5, with a tentative D call TRBD1 (6 bases). Germline CDR1 MDHEN, CDR2 SYDVKM. The length of the CDR3 is 14 residues. With 4 bases removed from V and 5 bases from J, the gap between germline ends came to 14 bases. The chain's CDR3 is CASSSYRVGETQYF. The sequenced part of the CDR3 DNA is TGTGCCAGCAGTTCATACAGGGTTGGTGAGACC.

Note on this clone: The CDR3 extends 3 residues past the end of the read, so its final part is completed from the germline J gene. This chain connects TRBV29-1 to TRBJ1-2; the match to TRBD1 covers 7 bases. CDR1 SQVTM and CDR2 ANQGSEA come from the germline V gene. This CDR3 comprises 12 residues. Partial CDR3 DNA: TGCAGCGACCGAGGGGGCCTGAGGGGC. This sequence encodes CSDRGGLRG. The entire CDR3 protein is CSDRGGLRGYTF.

Worth noting for this clone: The read comes to an end 3 residues before the CDR3 does, leaving the germline J gene to fill in the end. V usage is TRBV10-3 and J usage is TRBJ2-4; 7 bases line up with TRBD1. The germline V gene encodes CDR1 ENHRY and CDR2 SYGVKD. V was clipped by 3 bases and J by 7 bases; unmatched bases: 0. The CDR3 runs to 12 residues. The sequenced CDR3 bases are TGTGCCATCAGTGAACAGGGGAACATT. Translated: CAISEQGNI. The entire CDR3 sequence reads CAISEQGNIQYF.

With regard to this clone: The read ends 3 residues shy of where the CDR3 ends; the end is completed using the germline J gene. The chain recombines TRBV15 with TRBJ1-5, with D hard to call. Trimming removed 3 bases at V and 4 bases at J, with 7 bases between. Germline values: CDR1 LNHNV, CDR2 YYDKDF (reference sequence). The CDR3 spans 13 residues. CDR3 residues: CATSRQDNQPQHF. The sequenced part of the CDR3 DNA is TGTGCCACCAGCAGGCAGGATAATCAGCCC.

Comments on this clone: The read finishes 3 residues shy of the CDR3 end, and the germline J gene is used to complete it. This rearrangement joins TRBV7-2 to TRBJ1-1; no definite D call. Looked up from germline, CDR1 is SGHTA and CDR2 is FQGNSA. V dropped 5 bases and J dropped 5 bases, with 12 bases sitting between them. The CDR3 is made up of 13 amino acids. This chain's CDR3 is CASSRAGGTEAFF. Partial CDR3 DNA: TGTGCCAGCAGCCGCGCAGGTGGAACTGAA.

The CDR3 here is CASSPPNQETQYF. Incomplete CDR3 DNA: TGTGCCAGCAGCCCCCCCAATCAAGAGACC. J is TRBJ2-5 and V is TRBV11-3, with D unclear. The CDR3 extends 3 residues past the end of the read, so its final part is completed from the germline J gene. Germline CDR1 is SGHNT and CDR2 is YENEEA. CDR3 length equals 13 residues. Trimming took off 5 bases at V and 2 bases at J, with 9 bases between the two ends. Using reference TRBV11-3 and TRBJ2-5 for the parts outside the CDR3, the full variable domain is EAGVVQSPRYKIIEKKQPVAFWCNPISGHNTLYWYLQNLGQGPELLIRYENEEAVDDSQLPKDRFSAERLKGVDSTLKIQPAELGDSAVYLCASSPPNQETQYFGPGTRLLVL.

A word on this clone: The read terminates 3 residues before the CDR3 end, so the remaining end is supplied by the germline J gene. The chain couples TRBV20-1 to TRBJ2-1, with 12 bases fitting TRBD2. V was pared by 6 bases and J by 3 bases, with 9 bases of the junction left unmatched. CDR1 is DFQATT and CDR2 is SNEGSKA in the germline V gene (reference sequence). This CDR3 is 16 amino acids long. Partial CDR3 DNA: TGCAGTGCGACCTCGCCGGGACTAGCGGGCTACAATGAG. As protein: CSATSPGLAGYNE. The complete CDR3 protein is CSATSPGLAGYNEQFF.

Points on this clone: From the germline J gene comes the end of the CDR3, since the read stops 3 residues before it. The rearrangement joins TRBV19 to TRBJ1-4, with D tentatively TRBD1 (6 bases). CDR3 length equals 13 residues. Germline V gene lookup returns CDR1 LNHDA and CDR2 SQIVND (reference sequence). The V end was cut by 6 bases, the J end by 6 bases, with 11 bases between. CDR3 loop: CASRQQGDEKLFF. Incomplete CDR3 DNA: TGTGCCAGTAGACAACAGGGAGATGAAAAA.

Concerning this clone itself: The read falls 3 residues short of the CDR3 end, and the missing part is taken from the germline J gene. This chain joins TRBV10-1 and TRBJ2-7, with 10 bases fitting TRBD2. V lost 0 bases to trimming and J lost 2 bases; unmatched junction nucleotides: 1. CDR3 length: 15 amino acids. Germline assignment: CDR1 WNHNN and CDR2 SYGVQD (reference sequence). CDR3 DNA (partial): TGCGCCAGCAGTGAGTCGGGGACTAGCGCCTACGAG. This codes for CASSESGTSAYE. In full, the CDR3 reads CASSESGTSAYEQYF.

Comment on this clone: The CDR3 end lies 3 residues beyond the end of the read and is filled in from the germline J gene. V and J are TRBV5-1 and TRBJ2-1; TRBD2 aligns across 13 bases. V dropped 6 bases and J dropped 0; count of bases not matched to a gene: 9. The CDR3 loop spans 18 amino acids. Per germline, CDR1 SGHRS and CDR2 YFSETQ. CDR3 DNA (partial): TGCGCCAGCAACCGACTAGCGGGAGGTATATTCTCCTACAATGAG. It yields the protein CASNRLAGGIFSYNE. From start to end, the CDR3 is CASNRLAGGIFSYNEQFF.